These 14 T cell receptor beta chains originate from one sample sequenced in a study of T-cell reconstitution after alpha-beta-depleted transplantation in children. Unique molecular identifiers were built into the TCRbeta library. TCRdb reprocessed the PCR reads via MiXCR and lists one record per CDR3 protein. The sample contains approximately 1,000,000 distinct CDR3 sequences, 25% to 35% of which appear only once. The source was PBMCs, mostly from graft donor cells, collected 360 days after TCRalphabeta/CD19-depleted stem cell transplant. The receptors were sampled from a boy less than two years old who had a stem cell transplant for SCID, so the T cells may come from the graft donor.

A word on this clonotype: At one end the junction does not follow the germline gene, possibly because of a read error. In nucleotides, the CDR3 is TGTGCCAGCAGCTTGGTGGGCCAAGAGATCCAGTACTTC. Translated, it gives CASSLVGQEIQYF. J is TRBJ2-5 and V is TRBV5-6, with D unresolved. The germline V gene encodes CDR1 SGHDT and CDR2 YYEEEE. This CDR3 has 13 amino acids.

The V call is TRBV20-1, the J call TRBJ2-4; the D is unclear. The V gene lost 3 bases and the J gene lost 3 bases, with 12 bases spanning the gap. This CDR3 spans 14 amino acids. CDR1 is DFQATT and CDR2 is SNEGSKA in the germline V gene (reference sequence). The CDR3 nucleotides read TGCAGTGCTAGGGACGGGTTGATCAAAAACATTCAGTACTTC. Amino acids: CSARDGLIKNIQYF.

This clonotype was detected a few times. Since no conserved phenylalanine or tryptophan closes the CDR3, a read error is the likely cause. The V and J genes are TRBV7-9 and TRBJ2-5; the D gene could be TRBD1 or TRBD2 (6 bases each). The germline V and J ends were trimmed by 6 bases and 5 bases, with 10 bases remaining between them. The V gene's germline CDR1 is SEHNR and CDR2 FQNEAQ (reference sequence). The CDR3 length is 12 residues. CDR3 nucleotides: TGTGCCAGCAGGAGGGGGGCTGAGACCCAGTACTAC. This gives the protein CASRRGAETQYY.

The J gene is TRBJ2-5, the V gene TRBV24-1, with 11 bases identical to TRBD1. Germline values: CDR1 KGHDR, CDR2 SFDVKD. The ends lost 10 bases at V and 4 bases at J; junction bases unmatched: 7. The CDR3 is made up of 14 amino acids. The CDR3 spells CATSDRGRGETQYF. In DNA, the CDR3 is TGTGCCACGTCGGACAGGGGGCGAGGAGAGACCCAGTACTTC.

The chain couples TRBV2 to TRBJ2-3; D is ambiguous. There are 14 residues in the CDR3. Germline CDR1 and CDR2: SNHLY and FYNNEI. V was clipped by 5 bases and J by 4 bases, with 13 bases between them. The CDR3 DNA reads TGTGCCAGCAGTACCGACTTGACTGCAGATACGCAGTATTTT. Translation gives CASSTDLTADTQYF.

This clonotype came up a few times. The chain has TRBV6-5 and TRBJ1-4; maybe TRBD1 (6 bases). Germline CDR1 reads MNHEY; CDR2 reads SVGAGI. The CDR3 is made up of 14 amino acids. With 2 bases removed from V and 8 bases from J, the gap between germline ends came to 12 bases. The CDR3 loop is CASSYGGRKEKLFF. CDR3 nucleotide sequence: TGTGCCAGCAGTTACGGGGGGCGAAAGGAAAAACTGTTTTTT.

The chain has TRBV3-1 and TRBJ2-7, with TRBD2 identical over 13 bases. Germline CDR1 and CDR2: LGHDT and YNNKEL (reference sequence). This CDR3 has 17 residues. J gave up 0 bases and V 1 base, and 3 bases lay outside the gene matches. The CDR3 region has the DNA TGTGCCAGCAGCCAAGGACTAGCGGGGGGCGGCTCCTACGAGCAGTACTTC. Amino acid sequence: CASSQGLAGGGSYEQYF.

The chain uses TRBV7-9 and TRBJ2-5, with 8 bases lining up with TRBD2. The germline gives CDR1 SEHNR, CDR2 FQNEAQ (reference sequence). The CDR3 consists of 17 residues. Germline trimming cut 3 bases from V and 1 base from J; bases unmatched to any gene: 10. The CDR3 sequence: CASSLPLLAGIQETQYF. DNA of the CDR3: TGTGCCAGCAGCTTGCCTTTATTAGCGGGGATCCAAGAGACCCAGTACTTC.

The chain couples TRBV6-1 to TRBJ1-2; maybe TRBD1 (5 bases). The CDR3 loop spans 15 amino acids. V lost 2 bases to trimming and J lost 7 bases, with 17 bases between them. Germline CDR1 MNHNS, CDR2 SASEGT. In DNA, the CDR3 is TGTGCCAGCAGTGAAATCGTCGGGGCAGGGTTTGGCTACACCTTC. Amino acids: CASSEIVGAGFGYTF.

The chain couples TRBV20-1 to TRBJ1-2, with 10 bases matching TRBD1. This CDR3 is 13 amino acids long. Germline assignment: CDR1 DFQATT and CDR2 SNEGSKA (reference sequence). J lost 8 bases, V lost 4 bases, and 7 bases had no gene match. Here the CDR3 DNA reads TGCAGTGCTAAGACAGGGGGCGAGGAAGGCTACACCTTC. Encoded protein: CSAKTGGEEGYTF.

This clonotype appeared a single time. The CDR3 here is CASSLGTGGRGTEAFF. For the CDR3, the DNA is TGTGCCAGCAGTCTCGGGACAGGGGGCCGTGGCACTGAAGCTTTCTTT. The genes are TRBV6-1 and TRBJ1-1, with 12 bases fitting TRBD1. CDR3 length: 16 amino acids. Germline CDR1 and CDR2: MNHNS and SASEGT. J lost 4 bases, V lost 5 bases, and 8 bases had no gene match.

This clonotype has just a few counts. This chain links TRBV10-3 with TRBJ1-6; no clear D. The germline CDR1 and CDR2 sequences are ENHRY and SYGVKD. This CDR3 is built from 12 residues. The ends were cut back, 3 bases at V and 13 bases at J, with 10 bases in the middle. The CDR3 sequence is CAISDPGFPLHF. DNA for the CDR3: TGTGCCATCAGTGATCCGGGGTTTCCCCTCCACTTT.

This clonotype was seen a few times. The J gene is TRBJ2-7, the V gene TRBV27, with TRBD2 as a possible D gene (5 bases). Trimming removed 5 bases at V and 0 bases at J, with 17 bases between. The CDR3 consists of 16 residues. Germline V gene data show CDR1 as MNHEY and CDR2 as SMNVEV (reference sequence). The DNA for the CDR3 is TGTGCCAGCAGTCCATACGGGGTCTCCAGCTCCTACGAGCAGTACTTC. Its protein is CASSPYGVSSSYEQYF.

The genes are TRBV12-3 or TRBV12-4 and TRBJ2-2, with D hard to call. V was trimmed by 3 bases and J by 2 bases, leaving 10 bases between them. CDR3 length: 15 residues. Here the CDR3 reads CASSLSQTNTGELFF. The CDR3 region has the DNA TGTGCCAGCAGTTTGTCCCAGACTAACACCGGGGAGCTGTTTTTT.